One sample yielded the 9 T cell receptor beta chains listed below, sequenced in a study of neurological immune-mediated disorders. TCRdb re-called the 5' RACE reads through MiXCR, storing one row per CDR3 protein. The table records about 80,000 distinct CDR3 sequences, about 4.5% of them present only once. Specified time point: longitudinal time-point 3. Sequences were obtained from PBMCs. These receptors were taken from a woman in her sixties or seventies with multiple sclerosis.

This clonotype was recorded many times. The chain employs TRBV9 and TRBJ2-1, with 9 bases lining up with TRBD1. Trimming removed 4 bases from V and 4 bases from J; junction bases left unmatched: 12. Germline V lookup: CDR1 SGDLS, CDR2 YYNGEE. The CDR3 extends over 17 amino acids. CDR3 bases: TGTGCCAGCAGCCCCCCCACCGGGACAGGGCTGTACAATGAGCAGTTCTTC. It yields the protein CASSPPTGTGLYNEQFF.

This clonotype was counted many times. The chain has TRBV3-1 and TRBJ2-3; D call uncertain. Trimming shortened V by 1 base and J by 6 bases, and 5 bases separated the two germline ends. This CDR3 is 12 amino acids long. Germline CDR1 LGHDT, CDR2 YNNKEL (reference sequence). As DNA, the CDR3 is TGTGCCAGCAGCCAAGTTTTGGATACGCAGTATTTT. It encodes CASSQVLDTQYF.

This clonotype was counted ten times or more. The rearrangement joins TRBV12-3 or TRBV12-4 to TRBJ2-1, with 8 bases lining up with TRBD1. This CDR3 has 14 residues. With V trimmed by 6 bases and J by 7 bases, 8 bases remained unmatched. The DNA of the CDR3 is TGTGCCAGCAGAGTAGACAGGGGAAAAAATGAGCAGTTCTTC. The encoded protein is CASRVDRGKNEQFF.

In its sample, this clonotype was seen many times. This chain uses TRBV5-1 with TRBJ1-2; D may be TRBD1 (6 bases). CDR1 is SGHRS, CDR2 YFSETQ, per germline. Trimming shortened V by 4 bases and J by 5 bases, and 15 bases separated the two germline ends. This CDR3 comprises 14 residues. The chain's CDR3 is CASSPGTGAYGYTF. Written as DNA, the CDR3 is TGCGCCAGCAGCCCCGGTACGGGGGCATATGGCTACACCTTC. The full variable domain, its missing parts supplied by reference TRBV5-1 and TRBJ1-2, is KAGVTQTPRYLIKTRGQQVTLSCSPISGHRSVSWYQQTPGQGLQFLFEYFSETQRNKGNFPGRFSGRQFSNSRSEMNVSTLELGDSALYLCASSPGTGAYGYTFGSGTRLTVV.

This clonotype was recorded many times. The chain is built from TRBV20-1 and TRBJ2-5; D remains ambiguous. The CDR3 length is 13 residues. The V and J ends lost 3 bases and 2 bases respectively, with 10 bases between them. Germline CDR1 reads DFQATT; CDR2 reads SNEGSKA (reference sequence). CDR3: CSASIPRQETQYF. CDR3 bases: TGCAGTGCTAGTATCCCTAGACAAGAGACCCAGTACTTC.

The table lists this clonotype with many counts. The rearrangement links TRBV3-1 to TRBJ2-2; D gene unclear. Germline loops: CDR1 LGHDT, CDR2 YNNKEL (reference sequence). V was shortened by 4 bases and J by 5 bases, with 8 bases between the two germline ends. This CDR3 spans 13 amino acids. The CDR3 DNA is TGTGCCAGCAGCCCAATGGGAACCGGGGAGCTGTTTTTT. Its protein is CASSPMGTGELFF.

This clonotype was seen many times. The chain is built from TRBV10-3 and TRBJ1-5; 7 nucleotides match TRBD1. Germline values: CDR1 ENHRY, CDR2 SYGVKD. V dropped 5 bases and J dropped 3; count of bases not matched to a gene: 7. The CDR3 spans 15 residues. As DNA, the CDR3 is TGTGCCATCAGTCCCTACGGACAGGACAATCAGCCCCAGCATTTT. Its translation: CAISPYGQDNQPQHF.

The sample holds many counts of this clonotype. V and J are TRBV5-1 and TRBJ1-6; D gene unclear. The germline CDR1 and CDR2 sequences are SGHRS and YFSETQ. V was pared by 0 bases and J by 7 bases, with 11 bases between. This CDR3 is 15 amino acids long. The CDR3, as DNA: TGCGCCAGCAGCTTGGAATGGGATTGGAATTCACCCCTCCACTTT. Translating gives CASSLEWDWNSPLHF. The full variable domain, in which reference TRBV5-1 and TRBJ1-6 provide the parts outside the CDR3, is KAGVTQTPRYLIKTRGQQVTLSCSPISGHRSVSWYQQTPGQGLQFLFEYFSETQRNKGNFPGRFSGRQFSNSRSEMNVSTLELGDSALYLCASSLEWDWNSPLHFGNGTRLTVT.

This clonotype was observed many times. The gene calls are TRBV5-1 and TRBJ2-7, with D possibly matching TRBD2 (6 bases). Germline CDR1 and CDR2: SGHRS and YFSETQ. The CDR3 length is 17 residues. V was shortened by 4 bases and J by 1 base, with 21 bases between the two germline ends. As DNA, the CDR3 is TGCGCCAGCAGCGGGAAGGGACTTCGATCATTTTCCTACGAGCAGTACTTC. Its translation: CASSGKGLRSFSYEQYF.